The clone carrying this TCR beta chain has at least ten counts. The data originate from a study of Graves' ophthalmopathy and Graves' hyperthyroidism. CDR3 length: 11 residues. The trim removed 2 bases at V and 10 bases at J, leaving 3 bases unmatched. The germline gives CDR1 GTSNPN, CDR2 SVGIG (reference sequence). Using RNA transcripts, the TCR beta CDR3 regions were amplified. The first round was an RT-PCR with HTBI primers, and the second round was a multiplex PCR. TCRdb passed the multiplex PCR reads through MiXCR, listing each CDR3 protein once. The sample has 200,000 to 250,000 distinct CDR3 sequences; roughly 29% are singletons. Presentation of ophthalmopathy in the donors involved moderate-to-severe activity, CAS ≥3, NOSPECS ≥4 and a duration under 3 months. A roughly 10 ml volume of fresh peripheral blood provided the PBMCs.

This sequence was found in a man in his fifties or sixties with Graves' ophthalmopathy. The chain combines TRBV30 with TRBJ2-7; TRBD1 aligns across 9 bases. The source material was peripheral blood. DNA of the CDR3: TGTGCCTGGAGTCCGGGACAGGGACAGTACTTC. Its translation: CAWSPGQGQYF.